The clone carrying this T cell receptor (beta chain) was found once. Its antigen remains unidentified. With 6 bases removed from V and 1 base from J, the gap between germline ends came to 10 bases. This CDR3 is built from 14 residues. CDR1 is LNHDA and CDR2 is SQIVND in the germline V gene (reference sequence). The sample belongs to a study of OX40 agonist ivuxolimab in advanced cancers. Study information: Having had anti-PD-1, anti-PD-L1 or anti-CTLA-4 therapy before was allowed, and about 40% had some.

Study outcomes and limitations: There were also nonresponders showing low normalized T-cell clonal expansion.

Repertoires were generated with immunoSEQ multiplex PCR, while TCRdb's copy carries only in-frame clones and drops some. The sample carries roughly 64,000 clones, around 83% recorded once. Sequenced material: CD4+ or CD8+ T cells sorted from blood, taken in a trial of the OX40 agonist ivuxolimab. The sequence was obtained from an adult with an advanced solid tumor such as melanoma, head and neck, liver or kidney cancer. The rearrangement joins TRBV19 to TRBJ1-5; the D is unclear. The CDR3 DNA is TGTGCCAGTAGAAAACTTGGGAGCAATCAGCCCCAGCATTTT. This sequence encodes CASRKLGSNQPQHF.